Below, 27 T cell receptor beta chains from the same sample are listed, as sequenced in a study of PD-1 blockade in classical Hodgkin lymphoma. Clones were sequenced by immunoSEQ multiplex PCR, and TCRdb holds only the in-frame ones, with some missing. The repertoire holds roughly 45,000 clones, with approximately 79% as singletons. Every single patient, without exception, relapsed after autologous stem cell transplantation, and brentuximab vedotin exposure varied. Sequencing used peripheral blood mononuclear cells (PBMCs), obtained before the second cycle of nivolumab. These receptors came from a human donor with classical Hodgkin lymphoma.

The rearrangement uses TRBV7-9 and TRBJ2-2; D is perhaps TRBD1 (6 bases). The ends were cut back, 5 bases at V and 4 bases at J, with 11 bases in the middle. Germline V CDR1 and CDR2: SEHNR, FQNEAQ (reference sequence). CDR3 length: 14 amino acids. CDR3 protein: CASSPRGGTGELFF. The CDR3 nucleotides are TGTGCCAGCAGCCCCCGAGGGGGCACCGGGGAGCTGTTTTTT.

The V call is TRBV10-3, the J call TRBJ2-1, with D hard to call. The V end was cut by 3 bases, the J end by 3 bases, with 3 bases between. Looked up from germline, CDR1 is ENHRY and CDR2 is SYGVKD. This CDR3 has 12 residues. CDR3: CAISEGYNEQFF. Here the CDR3 DNA reads TGTGCCATCAGTGAAGGCTACAATGAGCAGTTCTTC.

V and J are TRBV11-1 and TRBJ2-2; possibly TRBD2 for D (7 bases). V was cut by 5 bases and J by 2 bases, with 24 bases left in between. The CDR3 totals 19 residues. From germline, CDR1 is SGHAT and CDR2 FQDESV (reference sequence). CDR3 nucleotides: TGTGCCAGCAGCCTCCTGGGTTCGCGCGGGGGCCTTAACACCGGGGAGCTGTTTTTT. Translating gives CASSLLGSRGGLNTGELFF. The full variable domain, its missing parts supplied by reference TRBV11-1 and TRBJ2-2, is EAEVAQSPRYKITEKSQAVAFWCDPISGHATLYWYRQILGQGPELLVQFQDESVVDDSQLPKDRFSAERLKGVDSTLKIQPAELGDSAMYLCASSLLGSRGGLNTGELFFGEGSRLTVL.

V gene TRBV7-8 combines with J gene TRBJ1-1, with D possibly matching TRBD1 (6 bases). The CDR3 consists of 18 residues. Germline loops: CDR1 SGHVS, CDR2 FQNEAQ. With 4 bases removed from V and 3 bases from J, the gap between germline ends came to 24 bases. CDR3 DNA sequence: TGTGCCAGCAGCTCCTTAATAGGCGCAGGGGTTGCGTACACTGAAGCTTTCTTT. It specifies CASSSLIGAGVAYTEAFF.

This clone was seen more than once but under ten times. This sequence joins TRBV19 and TRBJ2-2; TRBD2 matches at 13 bases. CDR1 is LNHDA, CDR2 SQIVND, per germline (reference sequence). The CDR3 covers 17 residues. Unmatched junction bases numbered 6, after V lost 1 base and J lost 7 bases. The CDR3 sequence is CASSIARLAGGDGELFF. The CDR3 region has the DNA TGTGCCAGTAGTATAGCCCGACTAGCGGGAGGAGACGGGGAGCTGTTTTTT.

The chain couples TRBV7-2 to TRBJ1-2; TRBD1 matches at 7 bases. V lost 3 bases, J lost 6 bases, and 13 bases stayed unmatched. This CDR3 comprises 16 residues. Germline V gives CDR1 SGHTA, CDR2 FQGNSA. CDR3 residues: CASSFFSNDRDHGYTF. CDR3 DNA sequence: TGTGCCAGCAGCTTTTTTTCGAATGACAGGGATCATGGCTACACCTTC.

V is TRBV28 and J is TRBJ1-2; no firm D call. The V end was cut by 6 bases, the J end by 2 bases, with 19 bases between. CDR1 is MDHEN and CDR2 is SYDVKM in the germline V gene. This CDR3 has 16 amino acids. CDR3 loop: CASRPPGRAGNYGYTF. In DNA form, the CDR3 reads TGTGCCAGCAGGCCGCCCGGGAGGGCGGGAAACTATGGCTACACCTTC.

The chain joins TRBV9 to TRBJ2-7; 8 nucleotides match TRBD2. Germline trimming cut 1 base from V and 6 bases from J; bases unmatched to any gene: 6. This CDR3 has 14 residues. Per the germline V gene, CDR1 is SGDLS and CDR2 is YYNGEE. The CDR3 spells CASSVSGRSLEQYF. The CDR3 nucleotides are TGTGCCAGCAGCGTAAGCGGGAGATCCCTCGAGCAGTACTTC.

J is TRBJ2-2 and V is TRBV5-6; D is possibly TRBD1 or TRBD2 (5 bases each). The CDR3 is made up of 11 amino acids. Germline-derived CDR1 and CDR2 are SGHDT and YYEEEE. Trimming took off 7 bases at V and 7 bases at J, with 8 bases between the two ends. This chain's CDR3 is CASWGSGELFF. As DNA, the CDR3 is TGTGCCAGCTGGGGGAGCGGGGAGCTGTTTTTT.

This rearrangement joins TRBV2 to TRBJ2-7; D is possibly TRBD2 (7 bases). Trimming removed 7 bases from V and 7 bases from J, with 17 bases in between. Looked up from germline, CDR1 is SNHLY and CDR2 is FYNNEI. The CDR3 length is 13 residues. The CDR3 protein is CASNGGGAWEQYF. CDR3 DNA: TGTGCCAGCAATGGAGGGGGGGCGTGGGAGCAGTACTTC.

The chain recombines TRBV29-1 with TRBJ2-3, with D perhaps matching TRBD1 or TRBD2 (5 bases each). CDR3 size: 16 residues. Germline CDR1 and CDR2: SQVTM and ANQGSEA. Trimming cost V 1 base and J 3 bases, with 17 bases left between them. The CDR3 loop is CSVEAGASGGTDTQYF. The CDR3 DNA reads TGCAGCGTTGAAGCCGGGGCTAGTGGAGGTACAGATACGCAGTATTTT.

The V call is TRBV7-9, the J call TRBJ2-3, with a possible D match to TRBD1 (5 bases). V lost 5 bases and J lost 0, with 9 bases in between. Germline-derived CDR1 and CDR2 are SEHNR and FQNEAQ (reference sequence). The CDR3 is 14 residues long. CDR3 amino acids: CASSQGDSTDTQYF. CDR3 nucleotides: TGTGCCAGCAGCCAAGGGGATAGCACAGATACGCAGTATTTT.

The chain uses TRBV7-2 and TRBJ2-1; D remains ambiguous. V was pared by 0 bases and J by 0 bases, with 15 bases between. Per the germline V gene, CDR1 is SGHTA and CDR2 is FQGNSA. CDR3 length: 18 amino acids. The CDR3 reads CASSLADLRRSSYNEQFF. The CDR3 bases are TGTGCCAGCAGCTTAGCCGACCTACGGAGAAGCTCCTACAATGAGCAGTTCTTC.

CDR3 amino acids: CSVDEHRTGGLSGREPYEQYF. The CDR3 region has the DNA TGCAGCGTTGATGAGCATCGTACAGGGGGCTTAAGCGGGAGGGAGCCCTACGAGCAGTACTTC. The rearrangement links TRBV29-1 to TRBJ2-7, with a possible D match to TRBD2 (10 bases). CDR1 is SQVTM and CDR2 is ANQGSEA in the germline V gene. V was pared by 3 bases and J by 2 bases, with 35 bases between. The CDR3 spans 21 residues.

This chain uses TRBV5-4 with TRBJ1-4; a weak D match, TRBD1 (6 bases). Germline V gene data show CDR1 as SGHNT and CDR2 as YYREEE (reference sequence). The CDR3 extends over 13 amino acids. With 0 bases removed from V and 10 bases from J, the gap between germline ends came to 10 bases. DNA for the CDR3: TGTGCCAGCAGCTTGGACAGGGAAGGAAAACTGTTTTTT. Residues: CASSLDREGKLFF.

The gene calls are TRBV7-3 and TRBJ2-3; D perhaps matches TRBD1 (6 bases). CDR1 is SGHTA, CDR2 FQGTGA, per germline. V was pared by 4 bases and J by 6 bases, with 17 bases between. The CDR3 sequence is 15 residues long. The CDR3 sequence: CASSSTGSLLDTQYF. The CDR3 region has the DNA TGTGCCAGCAGCTCGACAGGTTCTCTCCTGGATACGCAGTATTTT.

The chain links TRBV6-6 to TRBJ2-5, with 10 bases lining up with TRBD2. The DNA end lines up better with TRBJ2-7; the J call may be wrong. Germline values: CDR1 MNHNY, CDR2 SVGAGI (reference sequence). The CDR3 runs to 15 residues. The CDR3 DNA is TGTGCCAGCAGTTACGGACTAGCGGTGACCTACGAGCAGTACTTC. Translating gives CASSYGLAVTYEQYF.

This chain links TRBV7-9 with TRBJ2-7; 8 nucleotides align to TRBD1. The CDR3 is made up of 17 amino acids. The germline CDR1 and CDR2 sequences are SEHNR and FQNEAQ (reference sequence). V gave up 4 bases and J gave up 2 bases; unmatched junction bases: 13. CDR3 nucleotides: TGTGCCAGCAGCTCGACCCTGGGGACAGGTAGTACCTACGAGCAGTACTTC. This codes for CASSSTLGTGSTYEQYF. Using reference TRBV7-9 and TRBJ2-7 for the parts outside the CDR3, the full variable domain is DTGVSQNPRHKITKRGQNVTFRCDPISEHNRLYWYRQTLGQGPEFLTYFQNEAQLEKSRLLSDRFSAERPKGSFSTLEIQRTEQGDSAMYLCASSSTLGTGSTYEQYFGPGTRLTVT.

V is TRBV6-6 and J is TRBJ2-5; a possible D gene is TRBD2 (6 bases). CDR1 MNHNY and CDR2 SVGAGI come from the germline V gene (reference sequence). This CDR3 contains 14 residues. V was shortened by 4 bases and J by 3 bases, with 12 bases between the two germline ends. CDR3 loop: CASSSGRGKETQYF. CDR3 coding DNA: TGTGCCAGCAGTTCGGGACGGGGGAAAGAGACCCAGTACTTC.

The V gene is TRBV30, the J gene TRBJ2-3; 16 bases align to TRBD2. CDR3 length equals 17 residues. V was pared by 7 bases and J by 1 base, with 8 bases of the junction left unmatched. Per germline, CDR1 GTSNPN and CDR2 SVGIG (reference sequence). This CDR3 is CASTGLAGGRGTDTQYF. For the CDR3, the DNA is TGTGCCTCCACGGGACTAGCGGGGGGGCGCGGCACAGATACGCAGTATTTT.

This clone was counted between two and nine times. This rearrangement joins TRBV13 to TRBJ1-2; TRBD1 might be the D (6 bases). The germline gives CDR1 PRHDT, CDR2 FYEKMQ (reference sequence). Trimming stripped 3 bases from V and 2 bases from J, with 16 bases between. CDR3 length equals 16 residues. CDR3 nucleotide sequence: TGTGCCAGCAGCTTGGGGCAGACAGGAGCGAACTATGGCTACACCTTC. Protein sequence: CASSLGQTGANYGYTF.

This clone was seen more than once but under ten times. The J gene is TRBJ2-1, the V gene TRBV28; 7 bases agree with TRBD2. V was clipped by 5 bases and J by 7 bases; unmatched bases: 5. Germline values: CDR1 MDHEN, CDR2 SYDVKM. The CDR3 runs to 13 residues. The CDR3, as DNA: TGTGCCAGCAGTAAACTAGCGCTAAATGAGCAGTTCTTC. Its protein is CASSKLALNEQFF.

This sequence joins TRBV6-5 and TRBJ1-1, with 10 bases lining up with TRBD1. The CDR3 loop spans 14 amino acids. With 4 bases clipped from V and 7 bases from J, the junction kept 6 bases outside the gene matches. Germline-derived CDR1 and CDR2 are MNHEY and SVGAGI. The CDR3 protein is CASSSGQGVGEAFF. CDR3 nucleotide sequence: TGTGCCAGCAGTTCAGGACAGGGGGTAGGTGAAGCTTTCTTT.

The V gene is TRBV7-9, the J gene TRBJ2-1; the match to TRBD2 covers 8 bases. Germline V gene sequence: CDR1 SEHNR, CDR2 FQNEAQ (reference sequence). J lost 7 bases, V lost 2 bases, and 7 bases had no gene match. CDR3 length: 15 residues. CDR3 loop: CASSLPAGALNEQFF. CDR3 DNA sequence: TGTGCCAGCAGCTTACCAGCGGGAGCCCTAAATGAGCAGTTCTTC.

The sample holds a few counts of this clone. This chain joins TRBV23-1 and TRBJ1-5; TRBD1 might be the D (6 bases). TRBV23-1 is an ORF; its function is uncertain. The ends were cut back, 2 bases at V and 6 bases at J, with 20 bases in the middle. CDR3 length equals 17 residues. This chain's CDR3 is CASSQDRSRGAFQPQHF. The CDR3 DNA reads as TGCGCCAGCAGTCAAGACAGAAGCAGGGGCGCGTTTCAGCCCCAGCATTTT.

CDR3 residues: CASSEGLAGGHNEQFF. The CDR3 coding sequence is TGTGCCAGCAGTGAAGGGCTAGCGGGAGGTCACAATGAGCAGTTCTTC. The gene calls are TRBV2 and TRBJ2-1; TRBD2 aligns across 11 bases. The CDR3 loop spans 16 amino acids. V shed 1 base, J shed 5 bases, and the junction held 4 bases outside the gene matches. Germline V gene data show CDR1 as SNHLY and CDR2 as FYNNEI.

The chain links TRBV27 to TRBJ2-5; TRBD2 agrees at 7 bases. This CDR3 spans 15 amino acids. The junction had 5 bases not matched to a gene; V was cut back by 2 bases and J by 2 bases. The germline V gene encodes CDR1 MNHEY and CDR2 SMNVEV (reference sequence). CDR3 sequence: CASSLQGRVQETQYF. The CDR3 bases are TGTGCCAGCAGTTTACAAGGGAGGGTACAAGAGACCCAGTACTTC.